This section outlines one T cell receptor (beta chain) sequence together with its context. Its antigen is currently unknown. The source of the sample is a study of monozygotic twins with inflammatory bowel disease. Researchers collected around 2.5 ml of blood per donor. Per the germline V gene, CDR1 is SGHAT and CDR2 is FQNNGV. The CDR3 extends over 13 amino acids. Molecular identifiers with 6-nucleotide sample barcodes were added during cDNA synthesis via template switching. TCRdb reprocessed the 5' RACE reads, keeping one entry per CDR3 protein, no DNA. This table lists just over 300,000 distinct CDR3 sequences. Points from the study as a whole: On the inverse Simpson index, IBD patients scored lower for TCRbeta diversity than healthy co-twins.

This clonotype originated in a human donor with ulcerative colitis or Crohn's disease, or a healthy co-twin of an affected twin (not recorded which). The sequencing input was blood. The chain recombines TRBV11-2 with TRBJ1-2. The CDR3: CASSLVSSAGYTF.